A selection of T cell receptor beta chains follows, all from one sample in a study of beta chain features in type 1 diabetes. Using immunoSEQ multiplex PCR, the repertoire was profiled, and TCRdb retains in-frame clones only, with some absent. The profile shows some 350,000 clones, around 10% of them singletons. The sequenced material came from central memory CD4+ T cells from blood. All receptors come from a man aged 25-45 years with type 1 diabetes. Each CDR3 is given with its conserved first and last residue. A D gene is named only where the DNA matches it firmly. Rows may omit the clone size; those that give it use once, few, many or a size class.

TGCGCCAGCAGCCCCGACGGACAGGGGGCCGCTACTACTAAAGAGACCCAGTACTTC | CASSPDGQGAATTKETQYF | TRBD1 | 19 | TRBJ2-5 | NA | TRBV4-1
TGTGCCAGCAGCCTAGGTGGGCAGCCCTACGAGCAGTACTTC | CASSLGGQPYEQYF | NA | 14 | TRBJ2-7 | few | TRBV7-8
TGTGCCAGCAGCCCCGGGACGTTACAAGAGACCCAGTACTTC | CASSPGTLQETQYF | NA | 14 | TRBJ2-5 | few | TRBV11-3
TGCAGCGTTGAATTGGGTGGGAATGAGCAGTTCTTC | CSVELGGNEQFF | NA | 12 | TRBJ2-1 | NA | TRBV29-1
TGTGCCAGCAATGAAAGGAGAGGGAGAGAGACCCAGTACTTC | CASNERRGRETQYF | NA | 14 | TRBJ2-5 | few | TRBV6-6
TGTGCCAGCAGTTACATGAACACCATATATTTT | CASSYMNTIYF | NA | 11 | TRBJ1-3 | NA | TRBV6-6
TGCGCCAGCAGCGAACCAGGGTACCCCGATGGCTACACCTTC | CASSEPGYPDGYTF | NA | 14 | TRBJ1-2 | NA | TRBV5-1
TGTGCCAGCAGCCCGGGACAGGGGAATGAAAAACTGTTTTTT | CASSPGQGNEKLFF | TRBD1 | 14 | TRBJ1-4 | many | TRBV7-9
TGTGCCAGCAGCCAAGATCGGTATTCCTACGAGCAGTACTTC | CASSQDRYSYEQYF | NA | 14 | TRBJ2-7 | NA | TRBV7-9
TGTGCCAGCAGCCAAGATAGGACAGGCGATGGCTACACCTTC | CASSQDRTGDGYTF | TRBD1 | 14 | TRBJ1-2 | few | TRBV4-2
TGTGCCAGCAGCCAAGGAGCAAACACCGGGGAGCTGTTTTTT | CASSQGANTGELFF | NA | 14 | TRBJ2-2 | NA | TRBV9
TGTGCCAGCAGTCGACAGGCTGGGGCCAACGTCCTGACTTTC | CASSRQAGANVLTF | NA | 14 | TRBJ2-6 | few | TRBV6-5
TGCGCCAGCAGCTTGGGGGAGGGACAGCCCCAGCATTTT | CASSLGEGQPQHF | NA | 13 | TRBJ1-5 | NA | TRBV5-1
TGTGCCAGCAGCGAAACTAGCGGGAGCATGGTTGAGCAGTTCTTC | CASSETSGSMVEQFF | TRBD2 | 15 | TRBJ2-1 | few | TRBV5-4
TGTGCCAGCAGTGTATCTAGCGGGAGGGCCTTTGATGAGCAGTTCTTC | CASSVSSGRAFDEQFF | TRBD2 | 16 | TRBJ2-1 | few | TRBV27
TGTTCATCTGGAGAGGGGAAGAACACTGAAGCTTTCTTT | CSSGEGKNTEAFF | NA | 13 | TRBJ1-1 | NA | TRBV18